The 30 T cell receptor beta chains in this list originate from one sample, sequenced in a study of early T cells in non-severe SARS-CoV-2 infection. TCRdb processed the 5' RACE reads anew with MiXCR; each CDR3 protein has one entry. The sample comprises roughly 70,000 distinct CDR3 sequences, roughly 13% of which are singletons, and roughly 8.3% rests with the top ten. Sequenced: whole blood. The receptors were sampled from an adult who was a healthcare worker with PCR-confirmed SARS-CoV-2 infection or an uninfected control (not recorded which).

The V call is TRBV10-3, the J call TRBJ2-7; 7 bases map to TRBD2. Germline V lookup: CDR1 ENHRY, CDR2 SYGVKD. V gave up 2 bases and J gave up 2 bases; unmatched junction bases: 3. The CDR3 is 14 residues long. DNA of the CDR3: TGTGCCATCAGTGAGAAGCGGGGTACCTACGAGCAGTACTTC. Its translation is CAISEKRGTYEQYF.

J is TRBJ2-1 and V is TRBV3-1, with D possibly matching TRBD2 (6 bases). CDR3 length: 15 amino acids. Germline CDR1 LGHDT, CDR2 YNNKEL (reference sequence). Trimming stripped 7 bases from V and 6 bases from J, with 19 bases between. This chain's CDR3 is CASTPRGLLFNEQFF. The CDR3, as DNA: TGTGCCAGCACCCCCCGGGGACTTTTGTTCAATGAGCAGTTCTTC.

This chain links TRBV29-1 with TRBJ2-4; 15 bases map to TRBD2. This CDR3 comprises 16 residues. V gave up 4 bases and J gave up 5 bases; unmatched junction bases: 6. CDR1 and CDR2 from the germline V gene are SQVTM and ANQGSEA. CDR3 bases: TGCAGCGTTGGGCCGGGACTAGCGGGAGGCCAAAACATTCAGTACTTC. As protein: CSVGPGLAGGQNIQYF.

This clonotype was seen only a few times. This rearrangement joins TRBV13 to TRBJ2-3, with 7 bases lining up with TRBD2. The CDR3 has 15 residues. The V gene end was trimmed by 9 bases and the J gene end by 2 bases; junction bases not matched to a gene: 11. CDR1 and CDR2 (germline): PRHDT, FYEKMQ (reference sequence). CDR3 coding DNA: TGTGCCAGTTTACCAAGCGGGACCAACACAGATACGCAGTATTTT. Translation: CASLPSGTNTDTQYF.

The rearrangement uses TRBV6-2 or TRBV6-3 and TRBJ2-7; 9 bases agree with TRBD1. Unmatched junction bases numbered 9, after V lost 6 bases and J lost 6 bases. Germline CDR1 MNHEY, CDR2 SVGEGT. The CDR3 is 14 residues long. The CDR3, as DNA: TGTGCCAGCAGCAGACAGGGGGGAAGTCCCGAGCAGTACTTC. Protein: CASSRQGGSPEQYF.

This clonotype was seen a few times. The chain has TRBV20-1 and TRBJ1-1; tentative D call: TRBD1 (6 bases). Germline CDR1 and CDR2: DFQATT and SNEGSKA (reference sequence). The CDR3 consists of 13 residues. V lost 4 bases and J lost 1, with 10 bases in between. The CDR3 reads CSAKSQGNTEAFF. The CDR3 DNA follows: TGCAGTGCTAAATCACAGGGGAACACTGAAGCTTTCTTT.

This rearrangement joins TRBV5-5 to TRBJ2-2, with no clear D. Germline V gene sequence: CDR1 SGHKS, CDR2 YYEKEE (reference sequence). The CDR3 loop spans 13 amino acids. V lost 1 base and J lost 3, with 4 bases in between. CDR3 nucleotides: TGTGCCAGCAGCTTGCGTTACACCGGGGAGCTGTTTTTT. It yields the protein CASSLRYTGELFF.

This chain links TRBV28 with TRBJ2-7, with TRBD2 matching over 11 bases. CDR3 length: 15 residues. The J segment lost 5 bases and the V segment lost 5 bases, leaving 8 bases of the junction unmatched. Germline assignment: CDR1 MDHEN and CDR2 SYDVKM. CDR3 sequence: CASSTLAGGGNEQYF. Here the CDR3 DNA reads TGTGCCAGCAGTACGCTAGCGGGAGGAGGAAACGAGCAGTACTTC.

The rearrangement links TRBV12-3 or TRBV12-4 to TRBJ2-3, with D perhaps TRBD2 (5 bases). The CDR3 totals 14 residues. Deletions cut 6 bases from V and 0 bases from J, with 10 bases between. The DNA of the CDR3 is TGTGCCAGCAGCCTTGGACTTAGCACAGATACGCAGTATTTT. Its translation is CASSLGLSTDTQYF.

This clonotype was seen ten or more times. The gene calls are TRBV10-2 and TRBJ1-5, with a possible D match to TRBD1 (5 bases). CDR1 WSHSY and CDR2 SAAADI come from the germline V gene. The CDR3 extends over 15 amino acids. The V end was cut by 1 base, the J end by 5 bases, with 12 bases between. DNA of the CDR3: TGCGCCAGCAGTGAGTACCGACAGTTACATCAGCCCCAGCATTTT. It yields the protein CASSEYRQLHQPQHF.

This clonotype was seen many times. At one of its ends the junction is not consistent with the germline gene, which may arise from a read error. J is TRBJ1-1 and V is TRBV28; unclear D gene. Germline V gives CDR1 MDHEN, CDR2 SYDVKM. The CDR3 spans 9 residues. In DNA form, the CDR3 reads TGTGCCAGCAACTGGCCGTGGATCTTT. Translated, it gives CASNWPWIF.

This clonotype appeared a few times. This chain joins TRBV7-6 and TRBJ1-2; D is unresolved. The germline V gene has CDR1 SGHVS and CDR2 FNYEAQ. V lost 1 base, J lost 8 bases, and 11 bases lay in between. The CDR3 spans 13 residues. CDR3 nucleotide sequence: TGTGCCAGCAGCTTAGGTACAGAAGGAGGCTACACCTTC. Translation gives CASSLGTEGGYTF. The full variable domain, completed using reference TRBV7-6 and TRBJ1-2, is GAGVSQSPRYKVTKRGQDVALRCDPISGHVSLYWYRQALGQGPEFLTYFNYEAQQDKSGLPNDRFSAERPEGSISTLTIQRTEQRDSAMYRCASSLGTEGGYTFGSGTRLTVV.

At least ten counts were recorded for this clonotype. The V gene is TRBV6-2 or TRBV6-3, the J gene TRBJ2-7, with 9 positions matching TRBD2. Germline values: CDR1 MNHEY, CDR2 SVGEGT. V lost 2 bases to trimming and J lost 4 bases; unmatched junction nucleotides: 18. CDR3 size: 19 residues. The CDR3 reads CASSYRSSGGTRGKYEQYF. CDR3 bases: TGTGCCAGCAGTTACAGGAGTAGCGGGGGAACTCGCGGGAAATACGAGCAGTACTTC.

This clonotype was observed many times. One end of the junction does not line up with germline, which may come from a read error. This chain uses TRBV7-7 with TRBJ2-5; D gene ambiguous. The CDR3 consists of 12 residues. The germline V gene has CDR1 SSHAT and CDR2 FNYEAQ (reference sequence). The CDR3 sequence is CASSPGLETQYF. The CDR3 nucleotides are TGTGCTAGCAGCCCAGGTCTGGAGACCCAGTACTTC. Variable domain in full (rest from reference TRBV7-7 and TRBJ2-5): GAGVSQSPRYKVTKRGQDVTLRCDPISSHATLYWYQQALGQGPEFLTYFNYEAQPDKSGLPSDRFSAERPEGSISTLTIQRTEQRDSAMYRCASSPGLETQYFGPGTRLLVL.

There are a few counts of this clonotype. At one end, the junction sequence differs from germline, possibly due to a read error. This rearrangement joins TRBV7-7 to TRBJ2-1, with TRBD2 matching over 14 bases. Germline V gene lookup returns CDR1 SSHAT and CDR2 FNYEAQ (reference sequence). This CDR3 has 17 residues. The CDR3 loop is CASSEAIGLAGGSEQFF. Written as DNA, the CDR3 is TGTGCTAGCAGCGAAGCCATCGGACTAGCGGGAGGAAGTGAGCAGTTCTTC.

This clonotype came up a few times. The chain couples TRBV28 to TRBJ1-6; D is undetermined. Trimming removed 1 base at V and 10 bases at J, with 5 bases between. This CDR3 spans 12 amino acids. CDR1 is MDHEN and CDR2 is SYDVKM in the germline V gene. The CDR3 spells CASSLLGSPLHF. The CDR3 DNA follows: TGTGCCAGCAGTTTATTGGGATCACCCCTCCACTTT.

The CDR3 protein is CASSSVSGSAYNEQFF. As DNA, the CDR3 is TGTGCCAGCAGCTCAGTCAGCGGGAGCGCCTACAATGAGCAGTTCTTC. J is TRBJ2-1 and V is TRBV3-1, with TRBD2 matching over 8 bases. CDR1 and CDR2 from the germline V gene are LGHDT and YNNKEL (reference sequence). This CDR3 is built from 16 residues. Germline trimming cut 5 bases from V and 2 bases from J; bases unmatched to any gene: 8.

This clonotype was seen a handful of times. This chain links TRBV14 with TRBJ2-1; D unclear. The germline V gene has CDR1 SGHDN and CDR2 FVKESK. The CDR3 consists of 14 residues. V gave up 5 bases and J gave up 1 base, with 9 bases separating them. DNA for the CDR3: TGTGCCAGCAGCTCACAGACTTCCTACAATGAGCAGTTCTTC. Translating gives CASSSQTSYNEQFF.

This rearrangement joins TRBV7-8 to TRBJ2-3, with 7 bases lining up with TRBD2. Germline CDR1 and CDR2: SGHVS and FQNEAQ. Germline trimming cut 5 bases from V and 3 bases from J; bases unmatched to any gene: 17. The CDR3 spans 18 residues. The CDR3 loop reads CASSHNSGRGGGTDTQYF. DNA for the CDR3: TGTGCCAGCAGCCACAATAGCGGGCGAGGTGGTGGTACAGATACGCAGTATTTT.

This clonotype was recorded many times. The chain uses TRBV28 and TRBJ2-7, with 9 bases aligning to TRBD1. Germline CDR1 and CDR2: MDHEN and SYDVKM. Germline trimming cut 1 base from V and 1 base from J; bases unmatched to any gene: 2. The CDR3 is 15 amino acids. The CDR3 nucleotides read TGTGCCAGCAGTTTATCGACAGGGGGGTCCTACGAGCAGTACTTC. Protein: CASSLSTGGSYEQYF.

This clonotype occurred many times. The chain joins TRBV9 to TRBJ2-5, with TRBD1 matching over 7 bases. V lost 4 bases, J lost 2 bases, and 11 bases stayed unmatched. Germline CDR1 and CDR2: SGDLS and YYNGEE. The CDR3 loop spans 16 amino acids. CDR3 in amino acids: CASSPRGGGYQETQYF. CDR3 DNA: TGTGCCAGCAGCCCCCGAGGGGGCGGGTATCAAGAGACCCAGTACTTC.

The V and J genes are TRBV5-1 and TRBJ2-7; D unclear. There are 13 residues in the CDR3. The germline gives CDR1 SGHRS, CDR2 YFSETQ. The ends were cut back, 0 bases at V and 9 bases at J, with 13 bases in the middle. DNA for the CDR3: TGCGCCAGCAGCTTGGACAGTTACGAGTGGCAGTACTTC. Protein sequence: CASSLDSYEWQYF.

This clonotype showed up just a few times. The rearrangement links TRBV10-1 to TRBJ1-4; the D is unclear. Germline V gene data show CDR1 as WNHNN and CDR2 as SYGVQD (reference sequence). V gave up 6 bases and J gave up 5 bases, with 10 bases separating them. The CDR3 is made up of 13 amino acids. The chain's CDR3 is CASSYMGNEKLFF. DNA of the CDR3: TGCGCCAGCAGCTACATGGGGAATGAAAAACTGTTTTTT.

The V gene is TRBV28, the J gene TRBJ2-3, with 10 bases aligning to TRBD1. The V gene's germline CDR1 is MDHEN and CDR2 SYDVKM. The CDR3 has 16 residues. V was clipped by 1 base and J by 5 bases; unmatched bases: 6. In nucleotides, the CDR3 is TGTGCCAGCAGTTTATTGCGACAGGGGGCAGGAGATACGCAGTATTTT. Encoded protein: CASSLLRQGAGDTQYF. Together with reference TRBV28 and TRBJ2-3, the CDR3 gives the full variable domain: DVKVTQSSRYLVKRTGEKVFLECVQDMDHENMFWYRQDPGLGLRLIYFSYDVKMKEKGDIPEGYSVSREKKERFSLILESASTNQTSMYLCASSLLRQGAGDTQYFGPGTRLTVL.

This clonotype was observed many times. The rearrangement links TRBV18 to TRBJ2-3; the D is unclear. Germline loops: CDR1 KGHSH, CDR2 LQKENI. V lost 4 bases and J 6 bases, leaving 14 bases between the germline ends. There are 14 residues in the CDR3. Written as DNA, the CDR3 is TGTGCCAGCTCACGTCGAGAGTTTACGGATACGCAGTATTTT. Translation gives CASSRREFTDTQYF.

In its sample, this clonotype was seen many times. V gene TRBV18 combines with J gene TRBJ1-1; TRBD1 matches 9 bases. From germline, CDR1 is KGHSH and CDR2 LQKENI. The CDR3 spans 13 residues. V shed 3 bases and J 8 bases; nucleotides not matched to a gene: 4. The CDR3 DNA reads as TGTGCCAGCTCACCCGGACAGGGGAGGGAAGCTTTCTTT. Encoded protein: CASSPGQGREAFF.

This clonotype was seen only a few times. CDR3 sequence (DNA): TGTGCCAGCAGTTCCGGACAGGGCAGGGAAGAGACCCAGTACTTC. Amino acids: CASSSGQGREETQYF. V is TRBV28 and J is TRBJ2-5; 8 nucleotides line up with TRBD1. The junction had 7 bases not matched to a gene; V was cut back by 4 bases and J by 3 bases. Per the germline V gene, CDR1 is MDHEN and CDR2 is SYDVKM. The CDR3 has 15 amino acids.

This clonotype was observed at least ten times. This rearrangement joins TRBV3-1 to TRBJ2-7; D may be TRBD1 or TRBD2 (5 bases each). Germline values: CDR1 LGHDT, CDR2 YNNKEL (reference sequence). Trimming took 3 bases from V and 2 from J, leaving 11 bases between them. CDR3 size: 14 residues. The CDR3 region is CASSHRQGAYEQYF. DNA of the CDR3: TGTGCCAGCAGCCATCGGCAGGGAGCCTACGAGCAGTACTTC.

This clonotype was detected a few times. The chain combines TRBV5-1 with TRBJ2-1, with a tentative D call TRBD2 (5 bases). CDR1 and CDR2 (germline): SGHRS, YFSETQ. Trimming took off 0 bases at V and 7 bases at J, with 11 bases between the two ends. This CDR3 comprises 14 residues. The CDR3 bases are TGCGCCAGCAGCTTGGGGAATAAGCGGAATGAGCAGTTCTTC. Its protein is CASSLGNKRNEQFF.

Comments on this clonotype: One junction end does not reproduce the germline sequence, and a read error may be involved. The CDR3 region is CASSFRGPGTNTRYF. The CDR3 bases are TGTGCCAGCAGCTTTCGAGGACCGGGCACGAATACGCGGTATTTT. The chain recombines TRBV7-8 with TRBJ2-3; D not certain. The germline gives CDR1 SGHVS, CDR2 FQNEAQ. The CDR3 sequence is 15 residues long. Together with reference TRBV7-8 and TRBJ2-3, the CDR3 gives the full variable domain: GAGVSQSPRYKVAKRGQDVALRCDPISGHVSLFWYQQALGQGPEFLTYFQNEAQLDKSGLPSDRFFAERPEGSVSTLKIQRTQQEDSAVYLCASSFRGPGTNTRYFGPGTRLTVL.